Presented here are 11 T cell receptor beta chains from one specimen sequenced in a study of T cells in Graves' hyperthyroidism and ophthalmopathy. RNA transcripts served as the template for amplifying TCR beta CDR3 regions. In the first-round RT-PCR of the TCR CDR3, the HTBI primer set was used. TCRdb re-called the multiplex PCR reads with MiXCR, one entry per CDR3 protein. The sample records 640,000 or so distinct CDR3 sequences, approximately 15% being singletons. Sequencing used blood. These receptors were taken from a woman in her late teens or twenties with Graves' ophthalmopathy.

In this sample, this clonotype turned up many times. The chain employs TRBV12-3 or TRBV12-4 and TRBJ1-3; TRBD1 matches at 8 bases. The CDR3 sequence is 17 residues long. Unmatched junction bases numbered 10, after V lost 2 bases and J lost 4 bases. DNA for the CDR3: TGTGCCAGCAGTTTATATTACCCGACAGGGGTAGGAAACACCATATATTTT. It yields the protein CASSLYYPTGVGNTIYF.

This clonotype was seen at least ten times. The CDR3 here is CSVIPQGTSNQPQHF. In DNA, the CDR3 is TGCAGCGTGATACCTCAGGGCACTAGCAATCAGCCCCAGCATTTT. This chain connects TRBV29-1 to TRBJ1-5, with a possible D match to TRBD1 (5 bases). Germline assignment: CDR1 SQVTM and CDR2 ANQGSEA. Deletions cut 6 bases from V and 0 bases from J, with 15 bases between. The CDR3 totals 15 residues.

This clonotype was observed many times. This chain links TRBV7-9 with TRBJ2-7; D is uncertain. This CDR3 contains 11 residues. Germline CDR1 is SEHNR and CDR2 is FQNEAQ (reference sequence). V gave up 4 bases and J gave up 6 bases, with 7 bases separating them. The CDR3: CASSYGPEQYF. As DNA, the CDR3 is TGTGCCAGCAGCTACGGGCCCGAGCAGTACTTC.

On this clonotype: A much larger clone is a single base away; this may be a read error. The chain joins TRBV6-2 or TRBV6-3 to TRBJ2-1; 8 bases fit TRBD1. This CDR3 contains 13 residues. Germline CDR1 reads MNHEY; CDR2 reads SVGEGT. The CDR3 region has the DNA TGTGCCAGCAGGAATACAGGGGGAAATGAGCAGTCCTTC. It specifies CASRNTGGNEQSF.

In this sample, this clonotype turned up a few times. The V call is TRBV6-2 or TRBV6-3, the J call TRBJ1-3; possible D gene TRBD1, 5 bases. This CDR3 comprises 15 residues. The germline V gene has CDR1 MNHEY and CDR2 SVGEGT. Trimming left V 6 bases short and J 2 bases short, with 14 bases between. CDR3 coding DNA: TGTGCCAGCAGCGAGAGGGGTAGGCCTGGAAACACCATATATTTT. This encodes CASSERGRPGNTIYF.

This clonotype was observed at least ten times. The rearrangement joins TRBV2 to TRBJ1-2, with D hard to call. This CDR3 comprises 13 residues. CDR1 and CDR2 (germline): SNHLY, FYNNEI. V was cut by 4 bases and J by 5 bases, with 11 bases left in between. The CDR3 loop is CASSGEDGYGYTF. CDR3 DNA sequence: TGTGCCAGCAGTGGGGAGGACGGGTATGGCTACACCTTC.

This clonotype was observed a handful of times. The genes are TRBV10-3 and TRBJ2-7, with D perhaps TRBD2 (6 bases). Trimming cost V 5 bases and J 0 bases, with 14 bases left between them. The CDR3 contains 15 residues. CDR1 ENHRY and CDR2 SYGVKD come from the germline V gene. In DNA form, the CDR3 reads TGTGCCATCAGTTTATCCCGGGACTCCTCCTACGAGCAGTACTTC. This encodes CAISLSRDSSYEQYF.

The sample holds a few counts of this clonotype. The V and J genes are TRBV4-2 and TRBJ2-5; D not resolved. Germline CDR1 and CDR2: LGHNA and YNFKEQ. Trimming took off 1 base at V and 2 bases at J, with 17 bases between the two ends. CDR3 size: 17 residues. CDR3 nucleotide sequence: TGTGCCAGCAGCCAAGGTTCCTCGAGCGCGCGGCAAGAGACCCAGTACTTC. This encodes CASSQGSSSARQETQYF.

This clonotype came up many times. This rearrangement joins TRBV11-3 to TRBJ2-1; the match to TRBD2 covers 9 bases. This CDR3 comprises 16 residues. CDR1 and CDR2 (germline): SGHNT, YENEEA. Trimming took 1 base from V and 7 from J; bases not matched to a gene: 8. For the CDR3, the DNA is TGTGCCAGCAGCTTAGGCCTAGCGGGGCGCCCGAATGAGCAGTTCTTC. This sequence encodes CASSLGLAGRPNEQFF.

This clonotype appeared many times. The rearrangement joins TRBV6-5 to TRBJ1-2, with D possibly matching TRBD1 (5 bases). The germline V gene encodes CDR1 MNHEY and CDR2 SVGAGI. The V and J ends lost 0 bases and 4 bases respectively, with 12 bases between them. The CDR3 runs to 15 residues. The CDR3 loop is CASSYSIAGGYGYTF. As DNA, the CDR3 is TGTGCCAGCAGTTACTCGATCGCGGGGGGCTATGGCTACACCTTC.

This clonotype was picked up a small number of times. The V call is TRBV6-1, the J call TRBJ2-5; 12 bases match TRBD2. V shed 6 bases, J shed 2 bases, and the junction held 7 bases outside the gene matches. The CDR3 extends over 16 amino acids. The germline V gene encodes CDR1 MNHNS and CDR2 SASEGT. CDR3 sequence (DNA): TGTGCCAGCAGCCCCGTGACTAGCGGGAGACAAGAGACCCAGTACTTC. Encoded protein: CASSPVTSGRQETQYF.